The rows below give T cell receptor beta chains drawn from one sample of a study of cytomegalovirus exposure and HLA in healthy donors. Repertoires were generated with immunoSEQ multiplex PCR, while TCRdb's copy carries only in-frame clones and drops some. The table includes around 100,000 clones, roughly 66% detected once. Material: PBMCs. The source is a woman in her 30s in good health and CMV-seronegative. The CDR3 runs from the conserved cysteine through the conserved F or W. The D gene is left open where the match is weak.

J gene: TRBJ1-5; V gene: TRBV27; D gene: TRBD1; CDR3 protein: CASSQYSTGVNQPQHF; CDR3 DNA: TGTGCCAGCAGCCAATATTCGACAGGGGTGAATCAGCCCCAGCATTTT
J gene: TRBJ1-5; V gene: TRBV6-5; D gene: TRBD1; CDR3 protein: CASSYGGQGNQPQHF; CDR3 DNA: TGTGCCAGCAGTTACGGGGGACAGGGGAATCAGCCCCAGCATTTT
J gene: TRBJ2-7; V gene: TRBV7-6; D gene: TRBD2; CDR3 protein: CASSLALASGYEQYF; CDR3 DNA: TGTGCCAGCAGCTTAGCGTTGGCTAGCGGCTACGAGCAGTACTTC
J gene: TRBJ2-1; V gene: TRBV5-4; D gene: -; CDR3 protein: CASSPRTVSYNEQFF; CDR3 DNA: TGTGCCAGCAGCCCTCGGACAGTTTCCTACAATGAGCAGTTCTTC
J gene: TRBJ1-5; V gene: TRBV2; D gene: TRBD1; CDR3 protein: CASSWTGNGDQPQHF; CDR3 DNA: TGTGCCAGCAGCTGGACAGGGAACGGCGATCAGCCCCAGCATTTT
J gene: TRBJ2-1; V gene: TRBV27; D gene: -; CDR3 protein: CASSLRDTSNEQFF; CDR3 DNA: TGTGCCAGCAGTTTACGGGACACTTCCAATGAGCAGTTCTTC
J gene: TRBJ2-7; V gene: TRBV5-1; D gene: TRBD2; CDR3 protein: CASSFASGNYEQYF; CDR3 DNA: TGCGCCAGCTCTTTTGCTAGCGGGAATTACGAGCAGTACTTC
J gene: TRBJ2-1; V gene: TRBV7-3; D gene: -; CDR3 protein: CASSLWGDEQFF; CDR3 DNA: TGTGCCAGCAGCTTATGGGGGGATGAGCAGTTCTTC
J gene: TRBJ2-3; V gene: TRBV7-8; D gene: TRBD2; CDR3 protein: CASSLFRTSGRSGDTQYF; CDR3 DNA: TGTGCCAGCAGCCTCTTCAGGACTAGCGGGAGATCCGGAGATACGCAGTATTTT
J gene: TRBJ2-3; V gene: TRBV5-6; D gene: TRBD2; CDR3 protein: CASAGGPTDTQYF; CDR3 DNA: TGTGCCAGCGCGGGGGGGCCGACAGATACGCAGTATTTT
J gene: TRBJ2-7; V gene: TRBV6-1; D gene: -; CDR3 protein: CASNGWTVLREQYF; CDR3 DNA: TGTGCCAGCAATGGTTGGACAGTCCTACGCGAGCAGTACTTC
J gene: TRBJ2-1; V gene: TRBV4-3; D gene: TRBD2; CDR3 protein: CASSQETSGIYNEQFF; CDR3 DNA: TGCGCCAGCAGCCAAGAGACTAGCGGGATCTACAATGAGCAGTTCTTC
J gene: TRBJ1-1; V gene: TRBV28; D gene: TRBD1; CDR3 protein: CASSQQGEAEAFF; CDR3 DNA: TGTGCCAGCAGTCAGCAGGGGGAGGCTGAAGCTTTCTTT
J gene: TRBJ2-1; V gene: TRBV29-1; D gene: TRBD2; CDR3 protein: CSGAGGAVLSYNEQFF; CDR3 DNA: TGCAGCGGAGCGGGGGGGGCCGTTTTGTCCTACAATGAGCAGTTCTTC
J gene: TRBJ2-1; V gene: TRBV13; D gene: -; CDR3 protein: CASSNPPDSDSSYNEQFF; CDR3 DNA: TGTGCCAGCAGCAACCCGCCGGATAGCGATAGCTCCTACAATGAGCAGTTCTTC
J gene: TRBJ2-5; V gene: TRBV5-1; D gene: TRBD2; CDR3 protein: CASSLGLAGGEETQYF; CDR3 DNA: TGCGCCAGCAGCTTGGGTCTAGCGGGAGGGGAGGAGACCCAGTACTTC
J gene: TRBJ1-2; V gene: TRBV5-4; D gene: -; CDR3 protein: CASSLGAPDRATFGYTF; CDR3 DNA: TGTGCCAGCAGCTTGGGTGCCCCAGACAGAGCCACTTTTGGCTACACCTTC